Described below is a single TCR beta chain sequence and its context. Its target is unknown. The sample belongs to a study of Ad26.COV2.S vaccination and SARS-CoV-2 variants. Study in general: In the study, Ad26.COV2.S was injected intramuscularly once, or twice 56 days apart. Study-wide points: Non-spike TCR breadth did not differ much between vaccine and placebo recipients.

Treatment meaning: around 19 received Ad26.COV2.S at low or high dose, single or two shots; several received placebo; per-sample allocation not given. Collection of the samples took place on day 63 after the first injection of vaccine or placebo. Sequencing used immunoSEQ multiplex PCR; TCRdb keeps in-frame clones, though not all of them. Of about 350,000 clones in the sample, roughly 85% were seen once. This clonotype originated in a person aged 18-60 years who received the Ad26.COV2.S COVID-19 vaccine or a placebo. Specimen: peripheral blood, collected in a trial of Ad26.COV2.S vaccine versus placebo.

In nucleotides, the CDR3 is TGTGCCAGCAGTTTATCGTCGGGGGCGGACGACTATGGCTACACCTTC. This encodes CASSLSSGADDYGYTF. The V call is TRBV28, the J call TRBJ1-2; D possibly corresponds to TRBD1 (6 bases). CDR1 is MDHEN, CDR2 SYDVKM, per germline. This CDR3 comprises 16 residues. Trimming removed 1 base at V and 3 bases at J, with 15 bases between.